The 4 T cell receptor beta chains below all came from one sample that was sequenced in a study of blood T cell repertoires in COVID-19 (dated by TCRdb to between 2020 and 2021). The library was generated by the immunoSEQ multiplex PCR assay. TCRdb took over this immuneACCESS table, retaining in-frame rearrangements with V and J assigned. Such tables are incomplete; in checked studies, under half of the missing clones stem from an unresolved V gene, and the remainder is unexplained. The sample has over 200,000 clones on record, 80% to 90% of them singletons. 2.7% of the sample comes from the top ten. Specimen: peripheral blood. The receptors were sampled from a man between 25 and 39 years old with COVID-19, enrolled during active disease.

The CDR3 reads CASSSAGGRGQPQHF. DNA for the CDR3: TGTGCCAGCAGCTCAGCAGGGGGAAGGGGTCAGCCCCAGCATTTT. The J gene is TRBJ1-5, the V gene TRBV7-9; TRBD1 matches at 7 bases. The V gene end was trimmed by 4 bases and the J gene end by 6 bases; junction bases not matched to a gene: 9. CDR1 and CDR2 (germline): SEHNR, FQNEAQ (reference sequence). The CDR3 totals 15 residues.

The V and J genes are TRBV5-1 and TRBJ1-4; D not resolved. Germline V lookup: CDR1 SGHRS, CDR2 YFSETQ. V was pared by 3 bases and J by 8 bases, with 14 bases between. The CDR3 loop spans 14 amino acids. CDR3 bases: TGCGCCAGCAGCTCGGGTCCCGGTAGGGAAAAACTGTTTTTT. This codes for CASSSGPGREKLFF.

The chain links TRBV5-6 to TRBJ2-1; 9 nucleotides match TRBD2. Germline V gene data show CDR1 as SGHDT and CDR2 as YYEEEE. CDR3 length: 16 residues. V shed 0 bases and J 4 bases; nucleotides not matched to a gene: 5. CDR3 amino acids: CASSLAGTSSYNEQFF. The CDR3 bases are TGTGCCAGCAGCTTGGCTGGGACTAGCTCTTACAATGAGCAGTTCTTC.

The count of this clone is one. This rearrangement joins TRBV27 to TRBJ1-2; no reliable D call. Trimming cost V 2 bases and J 2 bases, with 6 bases left between them. The CDR3 contains 13 residues. Germline CDR1 reads MNHEY; CDR2 reads SMNVEV (reference sequence). CDR3 protein: CASSLRVNYGYTF. Written as DNA, the CDR3 is TGTGCCAGCAGTTTACGGGTAAACTATGGCTACACCTTC.